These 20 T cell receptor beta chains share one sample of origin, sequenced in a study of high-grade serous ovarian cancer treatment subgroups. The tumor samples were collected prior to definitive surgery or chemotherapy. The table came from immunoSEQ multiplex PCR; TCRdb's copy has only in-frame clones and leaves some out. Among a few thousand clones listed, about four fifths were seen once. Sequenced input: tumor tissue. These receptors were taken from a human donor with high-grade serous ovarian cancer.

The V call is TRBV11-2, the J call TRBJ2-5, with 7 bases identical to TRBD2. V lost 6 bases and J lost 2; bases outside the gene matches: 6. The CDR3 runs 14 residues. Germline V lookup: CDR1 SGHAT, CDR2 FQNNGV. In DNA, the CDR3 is TGTGCCAGCAGTAGGAATAGCGGGCAAGAGACCCAGTACTTC. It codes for CASSRNSGQETQYF.

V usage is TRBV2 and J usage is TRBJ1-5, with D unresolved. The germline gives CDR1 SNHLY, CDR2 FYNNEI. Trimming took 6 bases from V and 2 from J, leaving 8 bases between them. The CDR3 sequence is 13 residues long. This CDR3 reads CASSPGGNQPQHF. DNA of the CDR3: TGTGCCAGCAGCCCAGGAGGCAATCAGCCCCAGCATTTT.

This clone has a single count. This CDR3 is CASSLEVPGEQFF. Written as DNA, the CDR3 is TGTGCCAGCAGCTTAGAGGTTCCGGGTGAGCAGTTCTTC. V gene TRBV7-9 combines with J gene TRBJ2-1; D not certain. Germline V gene data show CDR1 as SEHNR and CDR2 as FQNEAQ (reference sequence). The CDR3 spans 13 residues. Trimming took off 1 base at V and 9 bases at J, with 10 bases between the two ends. The entire variable domain, with the rest obtained from reference TRBV7-9 and TRBJ2-1, is as follows: DTGVSQNPRHKITKRGQNVTFRCDPISEHNRLYWYRQTLGQGPEFLTYFQNEAQLEKSRLLSDRFSAERPKGSFSTLEIQRTEQGDSAMYLCASSLEVPGEQFFGPGTRLTVL.

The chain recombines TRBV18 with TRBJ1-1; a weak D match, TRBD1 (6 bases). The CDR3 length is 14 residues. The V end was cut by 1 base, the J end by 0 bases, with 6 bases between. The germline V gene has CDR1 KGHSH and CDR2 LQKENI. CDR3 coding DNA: TGTGCCAGCTCACCACGGGGGCTGAACACTGAAGCTTTCTTT. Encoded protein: CASSPRGLNTEAFF.

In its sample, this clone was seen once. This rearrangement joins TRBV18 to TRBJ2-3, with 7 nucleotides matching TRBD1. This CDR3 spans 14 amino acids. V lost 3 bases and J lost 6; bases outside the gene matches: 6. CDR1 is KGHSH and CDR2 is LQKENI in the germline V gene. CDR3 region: CASSPTTGEDTQYF. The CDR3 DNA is TGTGCCAGCTCACCTACAACAGGGGAGGATACGCAGTATTTT.

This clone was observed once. The CDR3: CASSWGVLAGGPDTQYF. The CDR3 coding sequence is TGTGCCAGCAGCTGGGGGGTCCTAGCGGGGGGGCCAGATACGCAGTATTTT. The chain combines TRBV7-2 with TRBJ2-3, with 12 bases aligning to TRBD2. J was trimmed by 4 bases and V by 4 bases; bases with no gene match: 9. The CDR3 is 17 amino acids. Germline CDR1 and CDR2: SGHTA and FQGNSA. Filled out from reference TRBV7-2 and TRBJ2-3, the complete variable domain reads GAGVSQSPSNKVTEKGKDVELRCDPISGHTALYWYRQSLGQGLEFLIYFQGNSAPDKSGLPSDRFSAERTGGSVSTLTIQRTQQEDSAVYLCASSWGVLAGGPDTQYFGPGTRLTVL.

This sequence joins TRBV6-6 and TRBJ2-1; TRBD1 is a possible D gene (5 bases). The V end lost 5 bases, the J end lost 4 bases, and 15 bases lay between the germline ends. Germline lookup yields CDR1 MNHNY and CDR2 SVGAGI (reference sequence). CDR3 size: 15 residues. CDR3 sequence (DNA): TGTGCCAGCAGTCGACAGTCCAGGTCGTACAATGAGCAGTTCTTC. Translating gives CASSRQSRSYNEQFF.

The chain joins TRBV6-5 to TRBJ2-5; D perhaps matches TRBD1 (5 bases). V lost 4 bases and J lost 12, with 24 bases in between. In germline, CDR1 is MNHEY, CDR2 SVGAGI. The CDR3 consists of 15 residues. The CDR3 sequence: CASSFDQLRKTEKYF. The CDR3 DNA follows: TGTGCCAGCAGTTTCGATCAGTTACGGAAGACAGAGAAGTACTTC.

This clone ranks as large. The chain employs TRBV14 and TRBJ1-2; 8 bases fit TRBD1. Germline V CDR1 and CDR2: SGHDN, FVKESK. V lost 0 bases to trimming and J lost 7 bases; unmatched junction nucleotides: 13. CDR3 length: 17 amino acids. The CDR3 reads CASSQDNRSGQGGGYTF. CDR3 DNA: TGTGCCAGCAGCCAAGATAACAGGTCAGGACAGGGCGGTGGCTACACCTTC.

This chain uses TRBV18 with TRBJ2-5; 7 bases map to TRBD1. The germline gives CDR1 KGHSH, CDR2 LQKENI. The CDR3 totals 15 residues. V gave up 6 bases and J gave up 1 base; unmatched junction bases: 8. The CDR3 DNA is TGTGCCAGCTCCCTCAGACGGGACAGCCAAGAGACCCAGTACTTC. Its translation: CASSLRRDSQETQYF.

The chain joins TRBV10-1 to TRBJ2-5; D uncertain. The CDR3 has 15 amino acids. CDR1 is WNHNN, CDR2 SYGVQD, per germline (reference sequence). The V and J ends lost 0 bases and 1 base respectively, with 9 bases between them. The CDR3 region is CASSESNSRQETQYF. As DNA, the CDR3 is TGCGCCAGCAGTGAGTCGAACTCCCGCCAAGAGACCCAGTACTTC.

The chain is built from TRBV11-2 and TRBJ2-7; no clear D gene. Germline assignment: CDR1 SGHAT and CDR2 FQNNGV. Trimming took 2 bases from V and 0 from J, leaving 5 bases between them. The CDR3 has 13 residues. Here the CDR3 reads CASSLIRSYEQYF. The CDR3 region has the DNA TGTGCCAGCAGCTTAATCCGCTCCTACGAGCAGTACTTC.

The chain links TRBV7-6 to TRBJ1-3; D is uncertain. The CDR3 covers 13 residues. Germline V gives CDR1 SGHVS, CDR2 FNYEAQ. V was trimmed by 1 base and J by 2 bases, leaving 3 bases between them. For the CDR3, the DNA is TGTGCCAGCAGCTTAGACCCTGGAAACACCATATATTTT. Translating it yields CASSLDPGNTIYF.

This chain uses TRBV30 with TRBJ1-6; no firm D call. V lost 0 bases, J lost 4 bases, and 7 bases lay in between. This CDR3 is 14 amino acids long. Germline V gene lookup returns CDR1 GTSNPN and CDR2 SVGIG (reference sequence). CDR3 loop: CAWSVSRYNSPLHF. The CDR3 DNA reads TGTGCCTGGAGTGTAAGCCGGTATAATTCACCCCTCCACTTT. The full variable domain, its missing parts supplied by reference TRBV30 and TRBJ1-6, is SQTIHQWPATLVQPVGSPLSLECTVEGTSNPNLYWYRQAAGRGLQLLFYSVGIGQISSEVPQNLSASRPQDRQFILSSKKLLLSDSGFYLCAWSVSRYNSPLHFGNGTRLTVT.

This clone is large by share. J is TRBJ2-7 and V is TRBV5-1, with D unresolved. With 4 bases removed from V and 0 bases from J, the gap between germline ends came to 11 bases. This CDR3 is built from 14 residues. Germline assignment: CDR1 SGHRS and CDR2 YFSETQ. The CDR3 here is CASSEASFSYEQYF. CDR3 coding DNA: TGCGCCAGCAGCGAGGCCTCCTTCTCCTACGAGCAGTACTTC.

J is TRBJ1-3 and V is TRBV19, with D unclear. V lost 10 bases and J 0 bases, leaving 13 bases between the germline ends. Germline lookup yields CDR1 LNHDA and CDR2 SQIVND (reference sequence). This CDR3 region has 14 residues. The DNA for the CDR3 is TGTGCCACAGCCTCGTGGACCTCTGGAAACACCATATATTTT. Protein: CATASWTSGNTIYF.

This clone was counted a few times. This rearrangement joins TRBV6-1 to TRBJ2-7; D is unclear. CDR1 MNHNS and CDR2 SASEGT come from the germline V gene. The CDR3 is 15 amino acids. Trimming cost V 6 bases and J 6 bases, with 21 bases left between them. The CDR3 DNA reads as TGTGCCAGCAGAGATCCGGGCCTCGGGCCGGGCGAGCAGTACTTC. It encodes CASRDPGLGPGEQYF.

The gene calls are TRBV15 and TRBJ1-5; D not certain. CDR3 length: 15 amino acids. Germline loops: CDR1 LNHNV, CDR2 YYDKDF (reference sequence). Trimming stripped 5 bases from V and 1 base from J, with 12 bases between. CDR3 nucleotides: TGTGCCACCAGCTACCAAGGACCGAGCAATCAGCCCCAGCATTTT. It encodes CATSYQGPSNQPQHF.

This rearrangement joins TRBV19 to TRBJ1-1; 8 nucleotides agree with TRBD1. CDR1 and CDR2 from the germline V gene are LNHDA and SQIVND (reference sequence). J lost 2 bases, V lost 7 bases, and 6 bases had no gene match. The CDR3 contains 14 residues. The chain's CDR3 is CASKGTGVNTEAFF. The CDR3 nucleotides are TGTGCCAGTAAGGGGACAGGCGTTAACACTGAAGCTTTCTTT.

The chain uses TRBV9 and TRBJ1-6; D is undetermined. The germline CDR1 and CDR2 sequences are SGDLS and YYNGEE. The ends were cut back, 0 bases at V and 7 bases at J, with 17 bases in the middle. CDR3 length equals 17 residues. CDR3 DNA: TGTGCCAGCAGCGTAGAAGTCGGCCCGGTGGAGAATTCACCCCTCCACTTT. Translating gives CASSVEVGPVENSPLHF.